The clone carrying this T cell receptor (beta chain) was picked up a small number of times. This sample is drawn from a study of human T cells and chemical hapten exposure. Trimming cost V 5 bases and J 3 bases, with 8 bases left between them. The CDR3 extends over 14 amino acids. The germline V gene encodes CDR1 SEHNR and CDR2 FQNEAQ (reference sequence). Library construction involved attaching unique molecular identifiers to individual cDNA molecules, which allowed quantitative, reproducible TCR counting. Using its own MiXCR run on the RACE reads, TCRdb lists one record per CDR3 protein. This table has around 77,000 distinct CDR3 sequences, about 9.4% appearing once. As to time point: patch test 1, 2 weeks after DPC sensitization. Sample treatment: therapeutic diphenylcyclopropenone sensitization with weekly scalp DPC.

Specimen: whole blood, collected in connection with sensitization to the hapten diphenylcyclopropenone (DPC). The V and J genes are TRBV7-9 and TRBJ2-6; D not resolved. This TCR came from a woman between 35 and 50 years old with alopecia areata. Some clones in this sample may be carry-over from other donors' samples. The CDR3 is CASSHVNGANVLTF. The CDR3 DNA is TGTGCCAGCAGCCATGTTAATGGGGCCAACGTCCTGACTTTC.